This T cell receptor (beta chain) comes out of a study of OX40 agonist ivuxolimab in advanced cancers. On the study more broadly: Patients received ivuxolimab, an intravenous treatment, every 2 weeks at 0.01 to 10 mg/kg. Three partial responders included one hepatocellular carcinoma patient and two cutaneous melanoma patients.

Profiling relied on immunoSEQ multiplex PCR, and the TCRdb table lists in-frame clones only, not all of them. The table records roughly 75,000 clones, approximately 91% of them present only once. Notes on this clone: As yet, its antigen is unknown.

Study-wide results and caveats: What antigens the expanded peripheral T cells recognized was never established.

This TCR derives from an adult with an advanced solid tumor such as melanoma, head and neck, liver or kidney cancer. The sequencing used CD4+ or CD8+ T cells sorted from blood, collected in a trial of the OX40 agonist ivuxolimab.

CDR3 in amino acids: CASRGDRVHEQFF. The CDR3 DNA reads TGTGCCAGCAGGGGTGACAGGGTCCATGAGCAGTTCTTC. The chain carries TRBV6-5 and TRBJ2-1; 7 bases match TRBD1. V lost 6 bases to trimming and J lost 8 bases; unmatched junction nucleotides: 7. The CDR3 has 13 residues. Germline values: CDR1 MNHEY, CDR2 SVGAGI.